This entry features one T cell receptor beta chain sequence. This specimen belongs to a study of shared T cell receptors in the human thymus. Trimming pared 5 bases from V and 4 bases from J, leaving 25 bases between. The CDR3 has 18 residues. The germline V gene has CDR1 SGHNT and CDR2 YYREEE (reference sequence). The method was immunoSEQ multiplex PCR; TCRdb's version includes in-frame clones alone and lacks a portion of them. This table has 550,000 to 800,000 clones, 80% to 90% appearing once. This sample was also put to use in a study of human thymus T cells. That paper states: Thymus tissue was removed during corrective cardiac surgery.

The V call is TRBV5-4, the J call TRBJ1-3; a possible D gene is TRBD1 (6 bases). The source material was thymocytes. The TCR was taken from a girl under two years old with a congenital heart defect. Here the CDR3 DNA reads TGTGCCAGCAGACGTACAGGGTCTCGGGATCCCTCGGGAAACACCATATATTTT. Translating gives CASRRTGSRDPSGNTIYF.